Below, one TCR beta chain is given with its context. Its specificity is not known. This specimen includes other DNA sequences encoding the same CDR3. Assay used: immunoSEQ multiplex PCR; TCRdb lists only in-frame clones, some missing. The sample contains approximately 810,000 clones, roughly 92% of which appear only once. The germline CDR1 and CDR2 sequences are SGDLS and YYNGEE. The germline V and J ends were trimmed by 0 bases and 2 bases, with 9 bases remaining between them. The CDR3 contains 14 residues. Terminally differentiated effector memory CD45RA+ cells were excluded from the naive CD8 cells, which were CD45RO-negative and positively selected for CCR7. This record belongs to a study of shared clonotypes between healthy human individuals. Study-level points and caveats: Against clonotypes common to all four donors, non-shared ones had lower generation probabilities. Naive subsets, compared against memory subsets, generally had larger estimated richness values.

The V gene is TRBV9, the J gene TRBJ2-7; D tentatively fits TRBD1 or TRBD2 (6 bases each). Sequenced input: naive CD8+ T cells sorted from blood. The TCR comes from a man aged 25-45 years in good health. The DNA of the CDR3 is TGTGCCAGCAGCGTAGGAGGGGGGACCTACGAGCAGTACTTC. Protein: CASSVGGGTYEQYF.